This TCR beta chain is from a study of cytomegalovirus exposure and HLA in healthy donors. The PCR ran on 60 Vbeta and 13 Jbeta primers. Method: immunoSEQ multiplex PCR; TCRdb's copy keeps in-frame clones and lacks some. This sample has around 64,000 clones, with 55% to 65% found just once. As for this clone: Its matching antigen is unknown.

The V end was cut by 2 bases, the J end by 0 bases, with 12 bases between. The CDR3 runs 16 residues. Germline CDR1 and CDR2: SGHNT and YYREEE (reference sequence). General observations from the study: Highly shared sequence variants in one cluster were likely a sequencing artifact.

The source is a woman between 45 and 60 years old in good health and CMV-seronegative. The sample consisted of PBMCs. The chain recombines TRBV5-4 with TRBJ1-3, with a possible D match to TRBD1 (5 bases). CDR3 amino acids: CASSLSGLSSGNTIYF. In DNA form, the CDR3 reads TGTGCCAGCAGCTTATCAGGGCTGAGCTCTGGAAACACCATATATTTT.